The entry that follows covers one T cell receptor (beta chain) sequence. This entry belongs to a study of shared T cell receptors in the human thymus. Generated by immunoSEQ multiplex PCR, the TCRdb table keeps only in-frame clones and is missing some. In the table there are hundreds of thousands of clones, around 89% of which are singletons. Germline V CDR1 and CDR2: MDHEN, SYDVKM. Trimming pared 5 bases from V and 4 bases from J, leaving 20 bases between. The CDR3 totals 16 residues. The sample was also linked to a second study, of human thymus T cells. That source adds: Thymic and blood repertoires appeared to show biased V and J gene usage.

Sample: thymocytes. This TCR came from a boy in the first two years of life with a congenital heart defect. The chain recombines TRBV28 with TRBJ2-5; possible D gene TRBD1, 5 bases. For the CDR3, the DNA is TGTGCCAGCAGTCCCAGGTCCCTTCGAAGGGGAGAGACCCAGTACTTC. It yields the protein CASSPRSLRRGETQYF.